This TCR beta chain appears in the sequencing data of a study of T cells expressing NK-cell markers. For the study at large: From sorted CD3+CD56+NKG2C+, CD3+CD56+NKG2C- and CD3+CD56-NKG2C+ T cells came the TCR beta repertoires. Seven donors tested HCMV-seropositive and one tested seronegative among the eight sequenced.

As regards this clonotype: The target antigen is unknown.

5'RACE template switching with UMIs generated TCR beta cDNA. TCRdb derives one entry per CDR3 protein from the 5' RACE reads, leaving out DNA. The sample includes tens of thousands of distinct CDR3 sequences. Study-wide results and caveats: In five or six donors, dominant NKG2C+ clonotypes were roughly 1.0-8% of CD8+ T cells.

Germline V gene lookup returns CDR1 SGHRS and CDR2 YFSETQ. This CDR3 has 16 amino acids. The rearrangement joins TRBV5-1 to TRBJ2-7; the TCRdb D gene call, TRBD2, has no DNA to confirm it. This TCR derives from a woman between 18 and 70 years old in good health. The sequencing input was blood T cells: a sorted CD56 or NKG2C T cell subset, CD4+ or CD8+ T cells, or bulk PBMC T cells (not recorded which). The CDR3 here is CASSLVLGAGTYEQYF.